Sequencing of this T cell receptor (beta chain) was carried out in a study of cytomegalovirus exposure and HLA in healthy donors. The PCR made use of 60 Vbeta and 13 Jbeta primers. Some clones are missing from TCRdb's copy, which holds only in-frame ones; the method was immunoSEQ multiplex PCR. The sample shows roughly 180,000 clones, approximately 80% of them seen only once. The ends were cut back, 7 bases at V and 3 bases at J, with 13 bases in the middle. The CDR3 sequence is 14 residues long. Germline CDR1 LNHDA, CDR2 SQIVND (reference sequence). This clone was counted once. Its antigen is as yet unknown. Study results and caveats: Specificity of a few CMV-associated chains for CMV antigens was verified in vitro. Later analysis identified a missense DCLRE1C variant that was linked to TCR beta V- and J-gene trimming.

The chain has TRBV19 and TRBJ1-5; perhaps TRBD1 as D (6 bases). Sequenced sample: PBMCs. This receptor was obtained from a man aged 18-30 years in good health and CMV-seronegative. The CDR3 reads CASNYRVDNQPQHF. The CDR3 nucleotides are TGTGCCAGTAACTACAGGGTCGACAATCAGCCCCAGCATTTT.